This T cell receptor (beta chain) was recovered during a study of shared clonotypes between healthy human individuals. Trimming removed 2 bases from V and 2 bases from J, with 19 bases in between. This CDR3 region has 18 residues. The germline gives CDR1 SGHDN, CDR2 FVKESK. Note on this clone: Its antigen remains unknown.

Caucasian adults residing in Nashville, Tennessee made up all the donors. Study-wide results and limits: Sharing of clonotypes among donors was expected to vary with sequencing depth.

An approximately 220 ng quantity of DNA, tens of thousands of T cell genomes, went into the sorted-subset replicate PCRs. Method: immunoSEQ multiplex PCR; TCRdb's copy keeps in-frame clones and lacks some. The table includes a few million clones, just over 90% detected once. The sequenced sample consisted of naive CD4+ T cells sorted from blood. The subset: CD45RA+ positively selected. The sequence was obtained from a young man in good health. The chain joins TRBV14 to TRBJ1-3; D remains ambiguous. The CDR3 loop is CASSQPYLALPAGNTIYF. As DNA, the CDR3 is TGTGCCAGCAGCCAACCCTATCTAGCCCTTCCCGCTGGAAACACCATATATTTT.